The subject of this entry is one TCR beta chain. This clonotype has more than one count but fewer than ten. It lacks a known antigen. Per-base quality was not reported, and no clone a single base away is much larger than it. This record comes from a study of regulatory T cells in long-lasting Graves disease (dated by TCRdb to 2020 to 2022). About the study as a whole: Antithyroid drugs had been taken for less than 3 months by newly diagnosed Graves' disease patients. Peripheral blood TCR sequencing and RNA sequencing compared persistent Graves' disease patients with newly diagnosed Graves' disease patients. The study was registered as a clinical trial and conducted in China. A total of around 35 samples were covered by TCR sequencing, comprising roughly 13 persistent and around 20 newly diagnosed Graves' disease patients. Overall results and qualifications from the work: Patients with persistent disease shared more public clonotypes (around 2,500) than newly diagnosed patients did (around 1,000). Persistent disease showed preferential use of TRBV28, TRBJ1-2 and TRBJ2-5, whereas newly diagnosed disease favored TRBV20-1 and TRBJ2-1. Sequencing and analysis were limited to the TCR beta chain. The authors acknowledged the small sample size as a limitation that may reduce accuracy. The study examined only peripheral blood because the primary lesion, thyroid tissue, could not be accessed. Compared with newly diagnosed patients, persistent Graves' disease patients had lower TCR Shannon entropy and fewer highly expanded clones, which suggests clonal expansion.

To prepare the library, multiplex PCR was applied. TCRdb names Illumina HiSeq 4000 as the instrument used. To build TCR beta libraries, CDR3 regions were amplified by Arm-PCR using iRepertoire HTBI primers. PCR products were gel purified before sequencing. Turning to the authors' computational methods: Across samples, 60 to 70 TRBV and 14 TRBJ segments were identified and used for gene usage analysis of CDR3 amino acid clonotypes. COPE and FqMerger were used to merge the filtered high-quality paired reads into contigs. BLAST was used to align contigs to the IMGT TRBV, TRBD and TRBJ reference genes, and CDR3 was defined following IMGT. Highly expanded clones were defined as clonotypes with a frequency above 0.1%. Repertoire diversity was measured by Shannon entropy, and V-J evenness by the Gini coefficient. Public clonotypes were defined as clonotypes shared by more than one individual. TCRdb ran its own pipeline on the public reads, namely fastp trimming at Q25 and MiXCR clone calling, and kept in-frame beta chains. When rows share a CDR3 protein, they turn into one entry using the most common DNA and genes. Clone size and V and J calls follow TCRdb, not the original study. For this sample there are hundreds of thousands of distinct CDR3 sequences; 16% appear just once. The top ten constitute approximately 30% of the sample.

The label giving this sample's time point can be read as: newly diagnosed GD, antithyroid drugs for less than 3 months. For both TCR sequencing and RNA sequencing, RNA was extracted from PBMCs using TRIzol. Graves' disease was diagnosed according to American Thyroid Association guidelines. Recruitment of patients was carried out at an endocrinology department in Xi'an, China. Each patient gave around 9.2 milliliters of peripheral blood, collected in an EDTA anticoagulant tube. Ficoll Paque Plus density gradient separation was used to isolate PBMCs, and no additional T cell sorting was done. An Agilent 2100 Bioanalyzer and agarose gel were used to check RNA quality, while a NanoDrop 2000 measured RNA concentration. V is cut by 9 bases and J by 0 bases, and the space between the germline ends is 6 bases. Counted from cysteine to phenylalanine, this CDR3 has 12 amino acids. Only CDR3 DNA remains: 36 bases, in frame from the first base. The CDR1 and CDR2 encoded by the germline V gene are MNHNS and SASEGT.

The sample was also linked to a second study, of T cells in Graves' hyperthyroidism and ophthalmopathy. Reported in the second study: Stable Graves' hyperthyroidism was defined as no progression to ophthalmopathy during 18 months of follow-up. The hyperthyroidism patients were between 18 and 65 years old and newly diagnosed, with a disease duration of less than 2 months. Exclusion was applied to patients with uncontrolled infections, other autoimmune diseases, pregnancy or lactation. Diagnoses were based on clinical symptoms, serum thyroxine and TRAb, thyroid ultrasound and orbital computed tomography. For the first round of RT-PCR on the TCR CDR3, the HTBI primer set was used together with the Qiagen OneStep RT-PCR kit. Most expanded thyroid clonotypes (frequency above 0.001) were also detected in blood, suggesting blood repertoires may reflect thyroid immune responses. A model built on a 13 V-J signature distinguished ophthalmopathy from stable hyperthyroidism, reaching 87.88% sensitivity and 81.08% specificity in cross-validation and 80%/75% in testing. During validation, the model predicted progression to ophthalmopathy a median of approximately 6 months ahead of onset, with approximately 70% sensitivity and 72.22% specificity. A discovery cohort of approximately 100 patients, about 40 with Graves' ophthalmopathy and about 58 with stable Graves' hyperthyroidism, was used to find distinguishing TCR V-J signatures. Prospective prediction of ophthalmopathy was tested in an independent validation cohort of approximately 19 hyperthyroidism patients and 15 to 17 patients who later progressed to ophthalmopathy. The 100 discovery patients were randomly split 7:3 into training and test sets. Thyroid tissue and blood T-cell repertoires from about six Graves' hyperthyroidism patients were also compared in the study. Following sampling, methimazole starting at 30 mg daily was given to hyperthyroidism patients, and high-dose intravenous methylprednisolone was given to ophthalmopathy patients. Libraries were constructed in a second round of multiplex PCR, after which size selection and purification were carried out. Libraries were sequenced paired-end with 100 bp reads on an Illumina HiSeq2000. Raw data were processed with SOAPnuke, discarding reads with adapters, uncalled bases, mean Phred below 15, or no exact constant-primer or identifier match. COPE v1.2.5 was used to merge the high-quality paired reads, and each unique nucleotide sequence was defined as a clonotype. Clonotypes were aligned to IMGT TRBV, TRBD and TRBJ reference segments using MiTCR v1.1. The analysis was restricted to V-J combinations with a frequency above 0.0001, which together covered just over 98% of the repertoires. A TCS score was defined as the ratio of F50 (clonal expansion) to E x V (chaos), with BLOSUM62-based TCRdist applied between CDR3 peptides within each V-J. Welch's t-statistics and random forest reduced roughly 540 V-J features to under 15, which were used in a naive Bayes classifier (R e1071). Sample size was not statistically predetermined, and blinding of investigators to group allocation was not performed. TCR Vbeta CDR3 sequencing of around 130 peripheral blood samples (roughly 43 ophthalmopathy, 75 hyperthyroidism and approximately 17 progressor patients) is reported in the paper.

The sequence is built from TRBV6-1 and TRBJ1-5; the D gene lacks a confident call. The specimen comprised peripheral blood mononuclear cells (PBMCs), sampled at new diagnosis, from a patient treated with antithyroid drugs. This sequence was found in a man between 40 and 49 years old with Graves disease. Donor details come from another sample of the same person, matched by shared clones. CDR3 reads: CASYSSNQPQHF. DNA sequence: TGTGCCAGTTACTCTAGCAATCAGCCCCAGCATTTT.